This record looks at one TCR beta chain sequence and its context. Its antigen remains unknown. The data were taken from a study of cytomegalovirus exposure and HLA in healthy donors. Study context: Sequencing of 150 million to 200 million T cells in an earlier analysis found some 100 million unique TCR beta sequences. Within an early data release were roughly 90 million unique TCRs drawn from HLA-typed donors.

Notes on the study in general: Later on, a genetic analysis was performed. It linked a missense variant in DCLRE1C with V- and J-gene trimming of TCR beta.

The CDR3 spans 20 residues. Germline V gene sequence: CDR1 MGHRA, CDR2 YSYEKL. V lost 3 bases, J lost 4 bases, and 15 bases stayed unmatched. PCR amplification relied on 60 Vbeta primers (plus 13 Jbeta primers). Libraries were prepared by immunoSEQ multiplex PCR; TCRdb keeps only in-frame clonotypes and omits some of them. The sample consists of about 160,000 clones, 85% of them appearing once. The receptor was derived from a boy between 2 and 10 years old in good health and CMV-seronegative. Sequencing input: PBMCs. The chain links TRBV4-1 to TRBJ2-6; TRBD2 aligns across 10 bases. This CDR3 is CASSQGPILAGDPGANVLTF. The CDR3 DNA sequence: TGCGCCAGCAGCCAGGGACCCATCCTAGCGGGGGACCCAGGGGCCAACGTCCTGACTTTC.